The T cell receptor beta chain described here comes from a study of cytomegalovirus exposure and HLA in healthy donors. Study findings and constraints: The authors later linked a missense DCLRE1C variant to TCR beta V- and J-gene trimming.

The PCR had 60 Vbeta and 13 Jbeta primers. The assay was immunoSEQ multiplex PCR, and TCRdb's table has in-frame clones only and misses some. The repertoire holds some 120,000 clones, with roughly 69% as singletons. Germline CDR1 and CDR2: SGHTA and FQGTGA. Germline trimming cut 1 base from V and 0 bases from J; bases unmatched to any gene: 11. The CDR3 is made up of 19 amino acids. A word on this clone: Its antigen is still unknown.

Sequenced sample: PBMCs. The chain has TRBV7-3 and TRBJ2-2, with 7 bases that match TRBD1. This receptor was obtained from a middle-aged woman in good health and CMV-seropositive. The CDR3 is CASSLRGDRDSANTGELFF. CDR3 DNA sequence: TGTGCCAGCAGCTTAAGAGGGGACAGAGATAGTGCGAACACCGGGGAGCTGTTTTTT.